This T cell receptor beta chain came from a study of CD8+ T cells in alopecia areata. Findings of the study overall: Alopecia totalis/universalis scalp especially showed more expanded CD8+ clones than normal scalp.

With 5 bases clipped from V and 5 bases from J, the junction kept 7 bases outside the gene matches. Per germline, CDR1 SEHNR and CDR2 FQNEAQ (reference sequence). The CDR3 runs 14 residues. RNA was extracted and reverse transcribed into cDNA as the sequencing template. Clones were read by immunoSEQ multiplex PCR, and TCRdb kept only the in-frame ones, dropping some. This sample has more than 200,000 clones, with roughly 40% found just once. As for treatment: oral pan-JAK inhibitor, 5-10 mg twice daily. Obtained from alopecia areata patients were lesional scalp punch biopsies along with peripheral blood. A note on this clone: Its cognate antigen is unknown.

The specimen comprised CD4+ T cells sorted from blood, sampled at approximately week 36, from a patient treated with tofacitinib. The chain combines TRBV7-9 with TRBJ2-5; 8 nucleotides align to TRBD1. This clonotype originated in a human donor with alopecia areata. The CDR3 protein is CASSPGQGSETQYF. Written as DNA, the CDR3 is TGTGCCAGCAGCCCCGGACAGGGTTCCGAGACCCAGTACTTC.